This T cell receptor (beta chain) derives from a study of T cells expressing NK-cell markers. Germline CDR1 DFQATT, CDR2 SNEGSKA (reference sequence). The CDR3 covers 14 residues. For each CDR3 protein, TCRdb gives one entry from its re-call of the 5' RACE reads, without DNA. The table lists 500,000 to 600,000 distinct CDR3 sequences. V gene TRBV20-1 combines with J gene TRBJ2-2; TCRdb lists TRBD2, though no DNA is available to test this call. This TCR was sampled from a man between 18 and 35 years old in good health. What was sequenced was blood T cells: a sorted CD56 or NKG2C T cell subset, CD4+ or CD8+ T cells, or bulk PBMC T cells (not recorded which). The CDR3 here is CSAGSNTNTGELFF.